Listed here is a single T cell receptor (beta chain). Its specificity is unknown. This entry comes from a study of T cell responses to AZD1222 COVID-19 vaccine. Study-wide results and caveats: Recipients of two AZD1222 doses showed rising Spike-specific TCR breadth and depth. Spike-spanning, vaccine-associated CD4 TCRs were dominant at 160-218 and 743-854.

Second-dose schedules of about 4 or about 12 weeks were combined. The CDR3 loop spans 14 amino acids. The germline V gene encodes CDR1 MNHEY and CDR2 SMNVEV (reference sequence). V dropped 5 bases and J dropped 4 bases, with 11 bases sitting between them. The assay was immunoSEQ multiplex PCR, and TCRdb's table has in-frame clones only and misses some. The sample has more than 90,000 clones; 88% are singletons. The source of this sequence is an adult who received the AZD1222 COVID-19 vaccine. The chain recombines TRBV27 with TRBJ2-2, with D perhaps given as TRBD1 or TRBD2 (5 bases each). Sequencing was performed on peripheral blood, taken 28 days after the second AZD1222 dose. The CDR3 DNA is TGTGCCAGCAGTCCCGGGACGGTCACCGGGGAGCTGTTTTTT. This gives the protein CASSPGTVTGELFF.